Below, 20 T cell receptor beta chains from the same sample are listed, as sequenced in a study of T-cell reconstitution after alpha-beta-depleted transplantation in children. Preparation of the TCRbeta library was carried out with unique molecular identifiers. TCRdb analysed the PCR reads with MiXCR anew, one entry per CDR3 protein. The table lists roughly 400,000 distinct CDR3 sequences, 43% of them singletons. This specimen was PBMCs, taken before TCRalphabeta/CD19-depleted stem cell transplant. Receptor source: a girl aged 2 to 9 with aplastic anemia, due to receive a stem cell transplant.

A single count supports this clonotype. The rearrangement uses TRBV5-6 and TRBJ1-1; D may be TRBD1 (5 bases). V was cut by 0 bases and J by 1 base, with 13 bases left in between. CDR3 length: 16 residues. Germline CDR1 SGHDT, CDR2 YYEEEE. CDR3: CASSLVPGPKNTEAFF. DNA for the CDR3: TGTGCCAGCAGCTTGGTTCCGGGACCGAAGAACACTGAAGCTTTCTTT.

The gene calls are TRBV5-8 and TRBJ2-7; D perhaps matches TRBD1 (6 bases). Trimming left V 6 bases short and J 1 base short, with 14 bases between. The CDR3 covers 14 residues. Germline V gene sequence: CDR1 SGHTS, CDR2 YDEGEE. CDR3 DNA: TGTGCCAGCATCCGGTGGCAGGGGTCCTACGAGCAGTACTTC. Translation gives CASIRWQGSYEQYF.

A remark on this clonotype: Germline is not matched at one junction end, which may reflect a read error. CDR3 nucleotides: TGTGCCAGCACCTTAGGGACAGGGGGCTCCTATGGCTACACCTTC. This sequence encodes CASTLGTGGSYGYTF. The rearrangement joins TRBV7-2 to TRBJ1-2; 12 bases align to TRBD1. The CDR3 spans 15 residues. CDR1 is SGHTA, CDR2 FQGNSA, per germline.

This clonotype was recorded many times. The gene calls are TRBV6-5 and TRBJ2-1, with a possible D match to TRBD1 (6 bases). There are 15 residues in the CDR3. The germline V gene has CDR1 MNHEY and CDR2 SVGAGI. V was shortened by 4 bases and J by 4 bases, with 14 bases between the two germline ends. The chain's CDR3 is CASSSGPGEYNEQFF. The CDR3 DNA follows: TGTGCCAGCAGTTCCGGCCCAGGGGAATACAATGAGCAGTTCTTC.

This clonotype appeared a few times. The rearrangement uses TRBV5-1 and TRBJ2-3; no definite D call. The end of the DNA aligns better with TRBJ1-5, so the J call may be wrong. The germline CDR1 and CDR2 sequences are SGHRS and YFSETQ. This CDR3 is 12 amino acids long. CDR3 loop: CASSQKADTQHF. In DNA form, the CDR3 reads TGCGCCAGCAGCCAAAAAGCCGATACGCAGCATTTT.

The chain employs TRBV10-1 and TRBJ2-3, with unresolved D. The V end was cut by 0 bases, the J end by 2 bases, with 9 bases between. Germline V gene data show CDR1 as WNHNN and CDR2 as SYGVQD (reference sequence). The CDR3 is 15 residues long. CDR3 sequence reads: CASSESPGSTDTQYF. DNA of the CDR3: TGCGCCAGCAGTGAGTCACCAGGCTCCACAGATACGCAGTATTTT.

This chain joins TRBV14 and TRBJ2-1, with D perhaps TRBD1 or TRBD2 (6 bases each). CDR3 length equals 15 residues. V lost 1 base and J lost 3, with 10 bases in between. Germline V gene data show CDR1 as SGHDN and CDR2 as FVKESK. CDR3 DNA: TGTGCCAGCAGCCAAGCGGGGGCCCACTACAATGAGCAGTTCTTC. It encodes CASSQAGAHYNEQFF.

The gene calls are TRBV3-1 and TRBJ2-7, with D possibly TRBD2 on 6 matching bases. The CDR3 totals 15 residues. Trimming took 1 base from V and 1 from J, leaving 11 bases between them. The germline V gene has CDR1 LGHDT and CDR2 YNNKEL (reference sequence). Written as DNA, the CDR3 is TGTGCCAGCAGCCAAGTGACTAGGAGTTCCTACGAGCAGTACTTC. Amino acids: CASSQVTRSSYEQYF.

This clonotype has a handful of counts. V is TRBV5-1 and J is TRBJ2-1, with 15 nucleotides matching TRBD2. The CDR3 has 19 amino acids. Germline CDR1 reads SGHRS; CDR2 reads YFSETQ. With 3 bases clipped from V and 9 bases from J, the junction kept 16 bases outside the gene matches. As DNA, the CDR3 is TGCGCCAGCAGCTGGACGCGGCCGGGACTAGCGGGAGGAGGCAGTGAGCAGTTCTTC. It yields the protein CASSWTRPGLAGGGSEQFF.

The rearrangement joins TRBV5-1 to TRBJ2-7; 8 bases line up with TRBD2. With 1 base clipped from V and 7 bases from J, the junction kept 10 bases outside the gene matches. This CDR3 has 15 residues. CDR1 SGHRS and CDR2 YFSETQ come from the germline V gene. CDR3 protein: CASSLSTGGAGEQYF. The CDR3 bases are TGCGCCAGCAGCTTGTCAACCGGGGGGGCCGGGGAGCAGTACTTC.

This clonotype came up a few times. The chain has TRBV6-5 and TRBJ2-1; 11 bases agree with TRBD2. V was clipped by 0 bases and J by 1 base; unmatched bases: 8. The CDR3 is made up of 19 amino acids. CDR1 is MNHEY, CDR2 SVGAGI, per germline. The CDR3 nucleotides read TGTGCCAGCAGTTACTCGAGGCTTATAGCGGGAGGGTCCTACAATGAGCAGTTCTTC. As protein: CASSYSRLIAGGSYNEQFF.

The gene calls are TRBV7-9 and TRBJ2-5; possibly TRBD1 for D (6 bases). This CDR3 has 13 amino acids. Germline assignment: CDR1 SEHNR and CDR2 FQNEAQ (reference sequence). V was shortened by 3 bases and J by 5 bases, with 10 bases between the two germline ends. As DNA, the CDR3 is TGTGCCAGCAGCTTCAGGGGCGGGGAGACCCAGTACTTC. This sequence encodes CASSFRGGETQYF.

The rearrangement links TRBV28 to TRBJ1-4; TRBD1 matches at 7 bases. V lost 5 bases, J lost 8 bases, and 11 bases stayed unmatched. In germline, CDR1 is MDHEN, CDR2 SYDVKM. The CDR3 runs 15 residues. CDR3 coding DNA: TGTGCCAGCAGTGCCCTAGACCGGGACAGCGAAAAACTGTTTTTT. Translation gives CASSALDRDSEKLFF.

The chain uses TRBV10-3 and TRBJ2-7; no clear D gene. Germline V CDR1 and CDR2: ENHRY, SYGVKD. The germline V and J ends were trimmed by 4 bases and 7 bases, with 14 bases remaining between them. This CDR3 has 13 amino acids. CDR3 sequence (DNA): TGTGCCATCAGTGGTTCCTCGATGGTAGAGCAGTACTTC. This codes for CAISGSSMVEQYF.

This clonotype was detected only a few times. The CDR3 reads CASSHDRGRSGEQFF. CDR3 bases: TGTGCCAGCAGCCACGACAGGGGGCGCTCTGGGGAGCAGTTCTTC. The rearrangement joins TRBV7-2 to TRBJ2-1; 10 bases agree with TRBD1. Germline trimming cut 5 bases from V and 10 bases from J; bases unmatched to any gene: 11. Germline V gene lookup returns CDR1 SGHTA and CDR2 FQGNSA. The CDR3 runs to 15 residues.

This chain uses TRBV4-1 with TRBJ2-3; D possibly matches TRBD1 or TRBD2 (5 bases each). V was clipped by 4 bases and J by 1 base, with 12 bases between them. CDR3 length: 15 residues. Germline V gives CDR1 MGHRA, CDR2 YSYEKL. CDR3: CASSLSGPGTDTQYF. The CDR3 DNA reads as TGCGCCAGCAGCCTGTCGGGACCAGGCACAGATACGCAGTATTTT.

The V call is TRBV7-2, the J call TRBJ2-7; D ambiguous. This CDR3 contains 13 residues. Looked up from germline, CDR1 is SGHTA and CDR2 is FQGNSA. V dropped 5 bases and J dropped 6 bases, with 14 bases sitting between them. The CDR3 reads CASSPYLASEQYF. As DNA, the CDR3 is TGTGCCAGCAGCCCTTACTTGGCCTCCGAGCAGTACTTC. Full variable domain (remainder filled in from reference TRBV7-2 and TRBJ2-7): GAGVSQSPSNKVTEKGKDVELRCDPISGHTALYWYRQSLGQGLEFLIYFQGNSAPDKSGLPSDRFSAERTGGSVSTLTIQRTQQEDSAVYLCASSPYLASEQYFGPGTRLTVT.

This clonotype was seen only a few times. The rearrangement links TRBV20-1 to TRBJ1-4, with 7 bases lining up with TRBD1. The J segment lost 8 bases and the V segment lost 4 bases, leaving 7 bases of the junction unmatched. There are 13 residues in the CDR3. Germline loops: CDR1 DFQATT, CDR2 SNEGSKA (reference sequence). The CDR3 bases are TGCAGTGCTACCCCAGGGGGGAGGGAAAAACTGTTTTTT. It yields the protein CSATPGGREKLFF.

The chain carries TRBV24-1 and TRBJ2-3, with TRBD2 matching 10 bases. The CDR3 totals 15 residues. Unmatched junction bases numbered 2, after V lost 5 bases and J lost 1 base. In germline, CDR1 is KGHDR, CDR2 SFDVKD. The CDR3 DNA is TGTGCCACCAGTGGAGGGACTAGCGGCACAGATACGCAGTATTTT. Encoded protein: CATSGGTSGTDTQYF.

V usage is TRBV15 and J usage is TRBJ2-7; 7 bases align to TRBD2. CDR1 is LNHNV, CDR2 YYDKDF, per germline (reference sequence). The junction had 15 bases not matched to a gene; V was cut back by 1 base and J by 6 bases. The CDR3 covers 17 residues. The CDR3 DNA reads TGTGCCACCAGCAGAGTTTATGCCCTAGCGGAAGGACCCGAGCAGTACTTC. Its protein is CATSRVYALAEGPEQYF.